This paragraph reports one T cell receptor beta chain. Ten or more counts support this clonotype. No antigen is known for it. There are no base qualities to consult, and no much larger clone falls within one base. These data belong to a study of T-cell reconstitution after alpha-beta-depleted transplantation in children (dated by TCRdb to about 2016). Study-wide context: Using TCR repertoire profiling, the study quantitatively followed how T-cell immune reconstitution unfolded in children after TCRalphabeta/CD19-depleted allogeneic hematopoietic cell transplantation. The full study reports these points: In some patients, the high TCRbeta diversity seen at day 60 was put down to recipient T cells and intrathymic progenitors that had survived conditioning. Over the following months the frequencies of hyperexpanded clones went down, and after one year T-cell counts and TCRbeta diversity were mostly credited to newly produced T cells. About two months after transplant, the apparently early recovery of alphabetaT-cell counts reportedly depended on just several hundred clones that had expanded rapidly and came from non-depleted graft cells.

The CDR3 runs 16 residues from the cysteine to the phenylalanine. Solely the CDR3 DNA is kept, with 48 bases framed from the first base. Reading the germline V gene gives CDR1 MNHEY and CDR2 SVGAGI. V has 0 bases trimmed and J has 2 bases trimmed; junction bases matching no gene number 5. Libraries were prepared through PCR. The data were produced on an Illumina HiSeq 2500. To normalize quantification of the TCRbeta repertoire, the TCR libraries were built with molecular barcoding that relied on unique molecular identifiers. TCRdb handled the public reads itself, with Q25 trimming in fastp and clone calling in MiXCR, and kept productive beta chains. One record per CDR3 amino acid sequence lists the most common genes and DNA. In all, the sample holds hundreds of thousands of distinct CDR3 sequences, and over 10% of those were seen once. The ten largest make up 0.75% to 0.85% of the sample. This sample's treatment or condition label indicates: allogeneic hematopoietic cell transplantation with graft depleted of TCRalphabeta T cells and CD19 B cells. The children who served as transplant recipients had been given grafts of TCRalphabeta/CD19-depleted allogeneic hematopoietic cells.

The chain couples TRBV6-5 to TRBJ2-3; 7 bases in the junction line up with TRBD2. The sample consisted of PBMCs, taken before TCRalphabeta/CD19-depleted stem cell transplant. The TCR was taken from a girl aged 2 to 10 with congenital amegakaryocytic thrombocytopenia, due to receive a stem cell transplant. The DNA reads as follows: TGTGCCAGCAGTTACTCGCTAGCGGCCCACACAGATACGCAGTATTTT. Translated, it gives CASSYSLAAHTDTQYF.